The 3 T cell receptor beta chains below come from one sample, sequenced in a study of response to subunit inactivated influenza vaccine. TCRdb redid the calling of the RT-PCR reads with MiXCR, one entry per CDR3 protein. This sample yields hundreds of thousands of distinct CDR3 sequences, of which 10% to 11% are seen a single time; roughly 12% belongs to the top ten. Sample: PBMCs from blood, taken 40 to 50 days after vaccination. These receptors all come from a man in his fifties who received an inactivated influenza vaccine.

The chain carries TRBV12-3 or TRBV12-4 and TRBJ1-4; weak D call: TRBD1 (6 bases). V shed 6 bases and J shed 6 bases, with 8 bases lying between them. The CDR3 has 12 residues. CDR3 residues: CASSYRDEKLFF. DNA for the CDR3: TGTGCCAGCAGCTACAGGGATGAAAAACTGTTTTTT.

This clonotype was seen more than once but under ten times. The V gene is TRBV14, the J gene TRBJ2-7, with D perhaps TRBD2 (6 bases). CDR3 size: 13 residues. Germline V gives CDR1 SGHDN, CDR2 FVKESK. V lost 0 bases and J lost 9, with 12 bases in between. In nucleotides, the CDR3 is TGTGCCAGCAGCCAAGATGTATCCGGGAGGCAGTACTTC. Protein product: CASSQDVSGRQYF.

This clonotype was picked up a small number of times. The V call is TRBV6-5, the J call TRBJ1-2; D is undetermined. Germline lookup yields CDR1 MNHEY and CDR2 SVGAGI. The CDR3 consists of 13 residues. The ends were cut back, 2 bases at V and 4 bases at J, with 8 bases in the middle. The CDR3 region has the DNA TGTGCCAGCAGTTACGCGGCGGCCTATGGCTACACCTTC. Amino acids: CASSYAAAYGYTF.